This T cell receptor beta chain originates from a study of shared clonotypes between healthy human individuals. Findings and limits, study-wide: Few donors limited the genetic and exposure-history diversity represented.

Sequenced by immunoSEQ multiplex PCR; TCRdb stores in-frame clones only, minus some. This sample has some 480,000 clones, with around 80% found just once. The CDR3 spans 15 residues. Germline CDR1 and CDR2: MDHEN and SYDVKM. V dropped 3 bases and J dropped 4 bases, with 15 bases sitting between them. Concerning this clone itself: Its antigen remains unknown.

Sequencing was carried out using PBMCs. The V and J genes are TRBV28 and TRBJ1-1, with D perhaps matching TRBD1 (6 bases). The clonotype comes from a woman between 35 and 50 years old in good health. Some clones in this sample may be carry-over from other donors' samples. As DNA, the CDR3 is TGTGCCAGCAGTTTGGGGGGGGGCCTCGGCACTGAAGCTTTCTTT. It specifies CASSLGGGLGTEAFF. The variable domain in full, completed from reference TRBV28 and TRBJ1-1, reads DVKVTQSSRYLVKRTGEKVFLECVQDMDHENMFWYRQDPGLGLRLIYFSYDVKMKEKGDIPEGYSVSREKKERFSLILESASTNQTSMYLCASSLGGGLGTEAFFGQGTRLTVV.